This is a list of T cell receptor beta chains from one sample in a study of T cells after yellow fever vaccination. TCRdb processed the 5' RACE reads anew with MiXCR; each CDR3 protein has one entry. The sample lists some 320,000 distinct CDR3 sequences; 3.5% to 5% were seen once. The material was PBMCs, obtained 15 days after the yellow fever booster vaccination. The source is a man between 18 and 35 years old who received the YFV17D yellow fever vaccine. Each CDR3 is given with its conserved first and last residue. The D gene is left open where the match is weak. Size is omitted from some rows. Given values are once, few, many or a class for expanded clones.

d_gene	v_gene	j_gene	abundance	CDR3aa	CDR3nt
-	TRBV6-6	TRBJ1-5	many	CGAAVGGQPQHF	TGTGGGGCCGCGGTGGGAGGTCAGCCCCAGCATTTT
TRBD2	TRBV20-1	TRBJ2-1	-	CSARENSGGYNEQFF	TGCAGTGCTAGAGAGAATAGCGGGGGGTACAATGAGCAGTTCTTC
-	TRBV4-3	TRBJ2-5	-	CASSTTRYETQYF	TGCGCCAGCAGCACTACTAGGTACGAGACCCAGTACTTC
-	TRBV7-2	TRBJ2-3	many	CASSLGLGTDTQYF	TGTGCCAGCAGCTTAGGTCTAGGGACAGATACGCAGTATTTT
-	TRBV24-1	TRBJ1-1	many	CATSDGVLAFF	TGTGCCACCAGTGATGGGGTCCTGGCTTTCTTT
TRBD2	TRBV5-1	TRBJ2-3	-	CASSMSGGAEVDTQYF	TGCGCCAGCAGCATGAGCGGGGGGGCCGAGGTAGATACGCAGTATTTT
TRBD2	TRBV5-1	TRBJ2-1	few	CASSLGAGGYNEQFF	TGCGCCAGCAGCTTGGGTGCGGGGGGTTACAATGAGCAGTTCTTC
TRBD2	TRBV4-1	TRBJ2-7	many	CASSQEGTSGSYEQYF	TGCGCCAGCAGCCAAGAAGGCACTAGCGGTTCCTACGAGCAGTACTTC
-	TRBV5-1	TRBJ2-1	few	CASSLAVGTHEQFF	TGCGCCAGCAGCTTGGCAGTAGGGACCCATGAGCAGTTCTTC
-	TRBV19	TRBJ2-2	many	CASSRGEDTGELFF	TGTGCCAGTAGTAGAGGGGAAGACACCGGGGAGCTGTTTTTT
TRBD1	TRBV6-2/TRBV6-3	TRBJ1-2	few	CASSDPGQGAHGYTF	TGTGCCAGCAGCGATCCGGGACAGGGGGCGCACGGCTACACCTTC
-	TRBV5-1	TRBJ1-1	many	CASRGGRSTEAFF	TGCGCCTCCCGGGGGGGCCGGAGCACTGAAGCTTTCTTT
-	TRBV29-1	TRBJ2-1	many	CSVEADTSSYNEQFF	TGCAGCGTTGAAGCGGACACGAGCTCCTACAATGAGCAGTTCTTC
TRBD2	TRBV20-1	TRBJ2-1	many	CRAGRSYNEQFF	TGCAGAGCGGGACGGTCCTACAATGAGCAGTTCTTC
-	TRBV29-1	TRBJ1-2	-	CSVGRGLGYGYTF	TGCAGCGTTGGTCGAGGTTTAGGCTATGGCTACACCTTC
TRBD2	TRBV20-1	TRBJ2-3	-	CSATPSGGFTDTQYF	TGCAGTGCTACTCCTAGCGGGGGTTTCACAGATACGCAGTATTTT
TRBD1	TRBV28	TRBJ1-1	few	CASIPAQGGEAFF	TGTGCCAGCATCCCTGCCCAGGGGGGCGAAGCTTTCTTT
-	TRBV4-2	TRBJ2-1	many	CASSQDKGGSYNEQFF	TGTGCCAGCAGCCAAGATAAGGGGGGGTCCTACAATGAGCAGTTCTTC
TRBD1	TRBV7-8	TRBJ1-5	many	CASEIGQGNQPQHF	TGTGCCAGCGAAATTGGACAGGGCAATCAGCCCCAGCATTTT
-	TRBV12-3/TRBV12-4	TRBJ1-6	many	CASSRDNSPLHF	TGTGCCAGCAGTCGGGACAATTCACCCCTCCACTTT